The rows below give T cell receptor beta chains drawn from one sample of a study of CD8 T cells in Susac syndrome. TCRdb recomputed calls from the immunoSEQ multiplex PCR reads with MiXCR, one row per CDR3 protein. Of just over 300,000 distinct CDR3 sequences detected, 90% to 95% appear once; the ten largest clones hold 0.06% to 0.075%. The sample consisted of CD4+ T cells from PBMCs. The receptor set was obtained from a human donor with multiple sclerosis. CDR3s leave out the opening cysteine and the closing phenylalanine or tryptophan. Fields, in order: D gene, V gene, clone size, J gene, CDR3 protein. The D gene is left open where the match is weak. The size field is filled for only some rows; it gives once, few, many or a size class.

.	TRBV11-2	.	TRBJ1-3	ASSDRPSGNTIY
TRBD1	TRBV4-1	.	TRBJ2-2	ASSQRGQGDTGELF
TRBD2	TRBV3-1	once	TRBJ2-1	ASSQRSSGRAYNEQF
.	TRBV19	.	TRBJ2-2	ASSGQRWNTGELF
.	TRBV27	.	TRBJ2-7	ASSSWGAPYEQY
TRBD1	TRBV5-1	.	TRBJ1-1	ASSTRTGTGTEAF
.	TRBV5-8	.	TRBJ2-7	ASSPGRASYEQY
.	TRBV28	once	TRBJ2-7	ASSRGRVRSYEQY
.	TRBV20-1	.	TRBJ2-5	SARVGRMEETQY
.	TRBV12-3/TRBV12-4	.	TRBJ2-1	ASSSGTHEQF
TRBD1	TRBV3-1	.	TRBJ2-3	ASSKLGGRTDTQY
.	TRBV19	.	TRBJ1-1	ASSTQGSGTEAF
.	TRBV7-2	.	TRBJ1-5	ASSSSGEPQH
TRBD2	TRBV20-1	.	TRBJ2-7	SASGRGSYEQY
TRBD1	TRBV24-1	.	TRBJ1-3	ATSESGTGRGNTIY
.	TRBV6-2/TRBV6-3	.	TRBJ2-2	ASSYPIFGDANTGELF
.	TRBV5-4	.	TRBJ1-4	ASSLTGKGEKLF
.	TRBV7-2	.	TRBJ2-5	ASNADPQETQY
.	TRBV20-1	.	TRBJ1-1	SARSLAGNTEAF
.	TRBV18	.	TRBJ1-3	ASSPEPSGNTIY
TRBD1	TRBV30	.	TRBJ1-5	AWSEQGRTTQH
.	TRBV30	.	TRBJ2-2	AWTKTGQQGQNTGELF
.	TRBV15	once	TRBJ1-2	ATSSGAVNYGYT
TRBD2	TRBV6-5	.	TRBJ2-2	ASSRTSGLGELF
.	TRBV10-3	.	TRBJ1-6	AISESGGRNSSPLH
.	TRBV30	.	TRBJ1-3	AWSVLYDTIY
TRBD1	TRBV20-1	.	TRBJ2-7	SASSLGQGSYEQY
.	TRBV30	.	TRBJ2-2	AWSAGNTGELF
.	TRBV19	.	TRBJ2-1	ASTQRARTSSYNEQF
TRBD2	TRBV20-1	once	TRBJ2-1	SASGRVVGNEQF
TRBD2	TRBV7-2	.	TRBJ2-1	ASSLGGTRRAEQF
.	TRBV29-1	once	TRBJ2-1	SVEEGPPYNEQF
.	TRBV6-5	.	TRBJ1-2	ASSTGQAYGYT
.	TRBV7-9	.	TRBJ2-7	ASSFMDKTEQY
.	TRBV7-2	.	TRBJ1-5	ASSSEGVQGPQH
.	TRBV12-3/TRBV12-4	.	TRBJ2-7	ASSTGHIYEQY
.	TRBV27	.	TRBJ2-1	ASRLGILTLTEQF
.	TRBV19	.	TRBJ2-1	ASSSVGANEQF
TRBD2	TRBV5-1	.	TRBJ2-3	ASSLRLARSTDTQY